These T cell receptor beta chains were read from a single sample in a study of tissue T cells after allogeneic stem cell transplantation. Repertoires were generated with immunoSEQ multiplex PCR, while TCRdb's copy carries only in-frame clones and drops some. The table records fewer than 7,500 clones, around 80% of them present only once. The sequences come from blood, collected before transplantation. These receptors originate from a man between 40 and 70 years old who later had graft-versus-host disease after an allogeneic stem cell transplant. Both conserved end residues are part of each CDR3. D genes are given only for firm matches. Clone sizes are given selectively: once, few, many, or a class where the clone is expanded.

d_call: TRBD1; v_call: TRBV5-4; clone_size: few; cdr3_length: 15; j_call: TRBJ1-1; cdr3_nt: TGTGCCAGCAGCTTGGGAGGGGGCGGTGGCACTGAAGCTTTCTTT; cdr3_aa: CASSLGGGGGTEAFF
d_call: TRBD1; v_call: TRBV19; clone_size: few; cdr3_length: 12; j_call: TRBJ2-1; cdr3_nt: TGTGCCACCGCGTTTGGGGACAGAAAGCAGTTCTTC; cdr3_aa: CATAFGDRKQFF
d_call: TRBD2; v_call: TRBV11-2; clone_size: .; cdr3_length: 16; j_call: TRBJ2-1; cdr3_nt: TGTGCCAGCAGCCCCAGGACTAGCGGGGTGCTTAGGAAGCAGTTCTTC; cdr3_aa: CASSPRTSGVLRKQFF
d_call: .; v_call: TRBV5-4; clone_size: few; cdr3_length: 15; j_call: TRBJ1-2; cdr3_nt: TGTGCCAGCAGCTTGGCGGTTCGGGGGGCTGAAGGCTACACCTTC; cdr3_aa: CASSLAVRGAEGYTF
d_call: .; v_call: TRBV7-9; clone_size: few; cdr3_length: 13; j_call: TRBJ2-7; cdr3_nt: TGTGCCAGCAGCTTAGACAGCTCCCAGCAGTGGTACTTC; cdr3_aa: CASSLDSSQQWYF
d_call: .; v_call: TRBV6-2/TRBV6-3; clone_size: few; cdr3_length: 14; j_call: TRBJ2-3; cdr3_nt: TGTGCCAGCAGTGCCCAGGGAAGCACAGATACGCAGTATTTT; cdr3_aa: CASSAQGSTDTQYF
d_call: TRBD1; v_call: TRBV2; clone_size: .; cdr3_length: 13; j_call: TRBJ1-2; cdr3_nt: TGTGCCAGCAGCCCGGGACAGGGCCTTGGCTACACCTTC; cdr3_aa: CASSPGQGLGYTF
d_call: TRBD1; v_call: TRBV19; clone_size: .; cdr3_length: 15; j_call: TRBJ2-1; cdr3_nt: TGTGCCAGTAATAAGAGGCAGGGGGCGCCGAATGAGCAGTTCTTC; cdr3_aa: CASNKRQGAPNEQFF
d_call: .; v_call: TRBV5-1; clone_size: .; cdr3_length: 16; j_call: TRBJ2-3; cdr3_nt: TGCGCCAGCAGAGAAGGAGGCGCCGGCGGTGGGGATACGCAGTATTTT; cdr3_aa: CASREGGAGGGDTQYF
d_call: TRBD1; v_call: TRBV4-1; clone_size: .; cdr3_length: 16; j_call: TRBJ2-2; cdr3_nt: TGCGCCAGCAGCCAAGAAGGGACAGGGGAGGCCGGGGAGCTGTTTTTT; cdr3_aa: CASSQEGTGEAGELFF
d_call: TRBD1; v_call: TRBV29-1; clone_size: large; cdr3_length: 16; j_call: TRBJ1-3; cdr3_nt: TGCAGCGTTGAAGGGGAGGGACAGGATTCTGGAAACACCATATATTTT; cdr3_aa: CSVEGEGQDSGNTIYF
d_call: TRBD1; v_call: TRBV9; clone_size: .; cdr3_length: 17; j_call: TRBJ2-2; cdr3_nt: TGTGCCAGCAGCGCGCCGACAGGGGATGGAGCCACCGGGGAGCTGTTTTTT; cdr3_aa: CASSAPTGDGATGELFF
d_call: .; v_call: TRBV28; clone_size: few; cdr3_length: 12; j_call: TRBJ1-3; cdr3_nt: TGTGCCAGCAGCATACAAGGAAACACCATATATTTT; cdr3_aa: CASSIQGNTIYF
d_call: .; v_call: TRBV5-4; clone_size: .; cdr3_length: 14; j_call: TRBJ1-2; cdr3_nt: TGTGCCAGCAGCTTGACCCAGGGAAGAGGTGGCTACACCTTC; cdr3_aa: CASSLTQGRGGYTF
d_call: .; v_call: TRBV4-2; clone_size: few; cdr3_length: 14; j_call: TRBJ2-7; cdr3_nt: TGTGCCAGCAGCCAAGATCAATCGGGAGACGAGCAGTACTTC; cdr3_aa: CASSQDQSGDEQYF
d_call: .; v_call: TRBV6-5; clone_size: once; cdr3_length: 12; j_call: TRBJ1-2; cdr3_nt: TGTGCCAGCACATCAGGGGTTAGCGGCTACACCTTC; cdr3_aa: CASTSGVSGYTF
d_call: .; v_call: TRBV7-9; clone_size: few; cdr3_length: 15; j_call: TRBJ1-2; cdr3_nt: TGTGCCAGCAGCTCCTCCATAACTACGGTGTATGGCTACACCTTC; cdr3_aa: CASSSSITTVYGYTF
d_call: .; v_call: TRBV2; clone_size: .; cdr3_length: 14; j_call: TRBJ1-5; cdr3_nt: TGTGCCAGCAGTGACCTGACAGGCAATCAGCCCCAGCATTTT; cdr3_aa: CASSDLTGNQPQHF
d_call: .; v_call: TRBV5-4; clone_size: .; cdr3_length: 14; j_call: TRBJ1-2; cdr3_nt: TGTGCCAGCAGTTCTTTCGACAGAAACTATGGCTACACCTTC; cdr3_aa: CASSSFDRNYGYTF
d_call: .; v_call: TRBV6-6; clone_size: few; cdr3_length: 14; j_call: TRBJ1-6; cdr3_nt: TGTGCCACCACTTCCCAGGAGAATAATTCACCCCTCCACTTT; cdr3_aa: CATTSQENNSPLHF
d_call: TRBD2; v_call: TRBV11-2; clone_size: .; cdr3_length: 18; j_call: TRBJ2-5; cdr3_nt: TGTGCCAGCAGCCGCCGCCGCGGCGGGGGGACATCTCCAGGGACCCAGTACTTC; cdr3_aa: CASSRRRGGGTSPGTQYF
d_call: TRBD1; v_call: TRBV4-1; clone_size: once; cdr3_length: 14; j_call: TRBJ2-7; cdr3_nt: TGCGCCAGCAGCCAAAGGGACAGGGGCTACGAGCAGTACTTC; cdr3_aa: CASSQRDRGYEQYF
d_call: .; v_call: TRBV19; clone_size: .; cdr3_length: 14; j_call: TRBJ2-3; cdr3_nt: TGTGCCAGTAGTATCCAGGGATTACATGATACGCAGTATTTT; cdr3_aa: CASSIQGLHDTQYF
d_call: TRBD2; v_call: TRBV24-1; clone_size: .; cdr3_length: 16; j_call: TRBJ2-2; cdr3_nt: TGTGCCACCAGTGATTTGACTAGCGGCGACTACGGGGAGCTGTTTTTT; cdr3_aa: CATSDLTSGDYGELFF
d_call: .; v_call: TRBV6-4; clone_size: .; cdr3_length: 13; j_call: TRBJ1-1; cdr3_nt: TGTGCCAGCAGTTCCTTACTGAACACTGAAGCTTTCTTT; cdr3_aa: CASSSLLNTEAFF
d_call: TRBD1; v_call: TRBV7-8; clone_size: .; cdr3_length: 14; j_call: TRBJ1-6; cdr3_nt: TGTGCCAGCAGCCCGGGACAGCTTACTTCACCCCTCCACTTT; cdr3_aa: CASSPGQLTSPLHF
d_call: TRBD1; v_call: TRBV7-2; clone_size: few; cdr3_length: 15; j_call: TRBJ1-1; cdr3_nt: TGTGCCAGCAGCCCCACCCCCGGGACAGGGGCTGAAGCTTTCTTT; cdr3_aa: CASSPTPGTGAEAFF
d_call: .; v_call: TRBV3-1/TRBV3-2; clone_size: .; cdr3_length: 14; j_call: TRBJ2-1; cdr3_nt: TGTGCCAGCAGCCAAGAATACCGTCAAAATGAGCAGTTCTTC; cdr3_aa: CASSQEYRQNEQFF
d_call: TRBD1; v_call: TRBV6-5; clone_size: .; cdr3_length: 14; j_call: TRBJ1-4; cdr3_nt: TGTGCCAGCAGTTCCCGACAGGGGATTGAAAAACTGTTTTTT; cdr3_aa: CASSSRQGIEKLFF
d_call: .; v_call: TRBV19; clone_size: .; cdr3_length: 14; j_call: TRBJ2-5; cdr3_nt: TGTGCCAGTAGTGAGGGATCCAGCGGAGAGACCCAGTACTTC; cdr3_aa: CASSEGSSGETQYF
d_call: .; v_call: TRBV27; clone_size: .; cdr3_length: 11; j_call: TRBJ2-5; cdr3_nt: TGTGCCAGCAGTTTTGGGAAGACCCAGTACTTC; cdr3_aa: CASSFGKTQYF
d_call: .; v_call: TRBV3-1/TRBV3-2; clone_size: .; cdr3_length: 15; j_call: TRBJ1-5; cdr3_nt: TGTGCCAGCAGCCAAGAAGGCGGGGGCAGTCAGCCCCAGCATTTT; cdr3_aa: CASSQEGGGSQPQHF
d_call: TRBD1; v_call: TRBV15; clone_size: .; cdr3_length: 16; j_call: TRBJ2-1; cdr3_nt: TGTGCCACCAGCAGAGATTTAATTCAGGGGGCAAATGAGCAGTTCTTC; cdr3_aa: CATSRDLIQGANEQFF
d_call: .; v_call: TRBV19; clone_size: .; cdr3_length: 16; j_call: TRBJ2-1; cdr3_nt: TGTGCCAGTGGAACCGGGGGTACGCTTGGTTTCAATGAGCAGTTCTTC; cdr3_aa: CASGTGGTLGFNEQFF
d_call: .; v_call: TRBV19; clone_size: once; cdr3_length: 11; j_call: TRBJ1-5; cdr3_nt: TGTGCCAGTGGGGTTAATCAGCCCCAGCATTTT; cdr3_aa: CASGVNQPQHF
d_call: TRBD2; v_call: TRBV11-3; clone_size: .; cdr3_length: 16; j_call: TRBJ2-3; cdr3_nt: TGTGCCAGCAGCAAAGGCAGCGGGGGGGGGACAGATACGCAGTATTTT; cdr3_aa: CASSKGSGGGTDTQYF
d_call: TRBD2; v_call: TRBV2; clone_size: .; cdr3_length: 15; j_call: TRBJ2-1; cdr3_nt: TGTGCCAGCAGCCAAAGCGGGGGGGCCCACAATGAGCAGTTCTTC; cdr3_aa: CASSQSGGAHNEQFF
d_call: .; v_call: TRBV12-3/TRBV12-4; clone_size: .; cdr3_length: 13; j_call: TRBJ1-2; cdr3_nt: TGTGCCAGCAGTTTTGTACCCACTGAGGGCTACACCTTC; cdr3_aa: CASSFVPTEGYTF
d_call: .; v_call: TRBV7-9; clone_size: .; cdr3_length: 15; j_call: TRBJ1-1; cdr3_nt: TGTGCCAGCAGACCCCCCGGATTCATGAACACTGAAGCTTTCTTT; cdr3_aa: CASRPPGFMNTEAFF
d_call: .; v_call: TRBV7-9; clone_size: .; cdr3_length: 14; j_call: TRBJ2-2; cdr3_nt: TGTGCCAGCAGCTTGGGACAGAACACCGGGGAGCTGTTTTTT; cdr3_aa: CASSLGQNTGELFF
d_call: TRBD1; v_call: TRBV7-7; clone_size: .; cdr3_length: 15; j_call: TRBJ2-2; cdr3_nt: TGTGCTAGCAGCCCCGGGACAGGGGGCTCCGGGGAGCTGTTTTTT; cdr3_aa: CASSPGTGGSGELFF
d_call: .; v_call: TRBV7-9; clone_size: .; cdr3_length: 14; j_call: TRBJ1-5; cdr3_nt: TGTGCCAGCAGCTTACCCGACGGGAATCAGCCCCAGCATTTT; cdr3_aa: CASSLPDGNQPQHF
d_call: .; v_call: TRBV5-6; clone_size: .; cdr3_length: 15; j_call: TRBJ2-1; cdr3_nt: TGTGCCAGCAGCTTGGGGGTCCAGGGGCAAAGGGAGCAGTTCTTC; cdr3_aa: CASSLGVQGQREQFF
d_call: .; v_call: TRBV27; clone_size: .; cdr3_length: 15; j_call: TRBJ1-3; cdr3_nt: TGTGCCAGCACCCTTGGCCGGACCGATCCCAACACCATATATTTT; cdr3_aa: CASTLGRTDPNTIYF
d_call: .; v_call: TRBV19; clone_size: .; cdr3_length: 15; j_call: TRBJ1-1; cdr3_nt: TGTGCCAGTAGTACGGGCCGGTTCATGAACACTGAAGCTTTCTTT; cdr3_aa: CASSTGRFMNTEAFF
d_call: .; v_call: TRBV2; clone_size: .; cdr3_length: 13; j_call: TRBJ2-2; cdr3_nt: TGTGCCACTACGGGACTTTACACCGGGGAGCTGTTTTTT; cdr3_aa: CATTGLYTGELFF
d_call: TRBD1; v_call: TRBV6-5; clone_size: .; cdr3_length: 15; j_call: TRBJ1-5; cdr3_nt: TGTGCCAGCAGCTTCGGGACAGGCGACCCTCAGCCCCAGCATTTT; cdr3_aa: CASSFGTGDPQPQHF
d_call: TRBD1; v_call: TRBV10-3; clone_size: .; cdr3_length: 12; j_call: TRBJ2-3; cdr3_nt: TGTGCCATTTCTGGACAGGCAGATACGCAGTATTTT; cdr3_aa: CAISGQADTQYF
d_call: .; v_call: TRBV28; clone_size: .; cdr3_length: 13; j_call: TRBJ1-5; cdr3_nt: TGTGCCAGCAGTTTTGGGGTCAATCAGCCCCAGCATTTT; cdr3_aa: CASSFGVNQPQHF
d_call: .; v_call: TRBV4-2; clone_size: .; cdr3_length: 17; j_call: TRBJ2-1; cdr3_nt: TGTGCCAGCAGCCAAGAAGGGCAGTCACTTCTGGCGAATGAGCAGTTCTTC; cdr3_aa: CASSQEGQSLLANEQFF
d_call: .; v_call: TRBV7-8; clone_size: .; cdr3_length: 16; j_call: TRBJ2-2; cdr3_nt: TGTGCCAGCAGCAACGGGACGGACTATAACACCGGGGAGCTGTTTTTT; cdr3_aa: CASSNGTDYNTGELFF
d_call: .; v_call: TRBV7-9; clone_size: .; cdr3_length: 12; j_call: TRBJ1-1; cdr3_nt: TGTGCCAGCAGCTTAGCGGGTAGTGAAGCTTTCTTT; cdr3_aa: CASSLAGSEAFF
d_call: TRBD2; v_call: TRBV27; clone_size: .; cdr3_length: 16; j_call: TRBJ2-1; cdr3_nt: TGTGCCAGCAGTCTACTAGCGGTGAGCTCCTACAATGAGCAGTTCTTC; cdr3_aa: CASSLLAVSSYNEQFF